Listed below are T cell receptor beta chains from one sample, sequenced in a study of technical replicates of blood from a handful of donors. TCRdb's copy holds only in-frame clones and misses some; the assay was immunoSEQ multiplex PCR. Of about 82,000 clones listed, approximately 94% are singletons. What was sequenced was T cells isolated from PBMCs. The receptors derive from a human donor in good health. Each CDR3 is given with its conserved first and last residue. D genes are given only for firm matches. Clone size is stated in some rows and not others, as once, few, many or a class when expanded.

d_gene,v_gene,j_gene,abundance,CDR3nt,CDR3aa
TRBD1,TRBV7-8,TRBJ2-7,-,TGTGCCAGCGGACCCGGGACAGTATCCTACGAGCAGTACTTC,CASGPGTVSYEQYF
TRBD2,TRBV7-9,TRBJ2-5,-,TGTGCCAGCGATACAGGGCCTTCGGGACTAGCGCTGGGAGAGACCCAGTACTTC,CASDTGPSGLALGETQYF
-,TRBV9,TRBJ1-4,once,TGTGCCAGCAATAAGGGGCAGCCTAATGAAAAACTGTTTTTT,CASNKGQPNEKLFF
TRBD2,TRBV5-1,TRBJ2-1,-,TGCGCCAGCAGCTTGGAAGCGGGAGGTTTGTACAATGAGCAGTTCTTC,CASSLEAGGLYNEQFF
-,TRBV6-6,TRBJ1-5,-,TGTGCCAGCATTCTAGGCCCGGATAGCAATCAGCCCCAGCATTTT,CASILGPDSNQPQHF
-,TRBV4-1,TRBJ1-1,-,TGCGCCAGCAGCCGAGGTCTCGGGGTGAACACTGAAGCTTTCTTT,CASSRGLGVNTEAFF
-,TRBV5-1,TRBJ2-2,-,TGCGCCAGCAGGTCCGGGGGGCAGAACACCGGGGAGCTGTTTTTT,CASRSGGQNTGELFF
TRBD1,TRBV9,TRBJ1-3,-,TGTGCCAGCAGCGTAGGGACAGGGGCAGGAAACACCATATATTTT,CASSVGTGAGNTIYF
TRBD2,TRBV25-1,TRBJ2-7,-,TGTGCCAGCAGTGATCGGACTAGCGGGAGTTACGAGCAGTACTTC,CASSDRTSGSYEQYF
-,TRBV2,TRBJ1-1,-,TGTGCCAGCAGTGAAAATCAGGGGAACACTGAAGCTTTCTTT,CASSENQGNTEAFF
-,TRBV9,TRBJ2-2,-,TGTGCCAGCAGCTCCCGAGGGAACACCGGGGAGCTGTTTTTT,CASSSRGNTGELFF
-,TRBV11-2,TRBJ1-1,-,TGTGCCAGCAATGTTTACGAAGGGGTAAACACTGAAGCTTTCTTT,CASNVYEGVNTEAFF
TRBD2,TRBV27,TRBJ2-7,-,TGTGCCAGCAGTGGAGAAGGACCGGGAGGGGAGCAGTACTTC,CASSGEGPGGEQYF
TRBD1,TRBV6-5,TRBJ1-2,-,TGTGCCAGCAGTAGACAGGGGAATGGCTACACCTTC,CASSRQGNGYTF
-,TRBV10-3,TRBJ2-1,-,TGTGCCATCAGTGTTCTCGGGGGATTAAGCTCCTACAATGAGCAGTTCTTC,CAISVLGGLSSYNEQFF
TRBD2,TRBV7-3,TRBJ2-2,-,TGTGCCAGCAGCCCCTGGGGGGGTAACACCGGGGAGCTGTTTTTT,CASSPWGGNTGELFF
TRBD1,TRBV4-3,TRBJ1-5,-,TGCGCCAGCAGCCGCACAGGGGGCAACAATCAGCCCCAGCATTTT,CASSRTGGNNQPQHF
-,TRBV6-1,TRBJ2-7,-,TGTGCCAGCACCCCTAGTACTAGGGCCTACGAGCAGTACTTC,CASTPSTRAYEQYF
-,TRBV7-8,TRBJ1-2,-,TGTGCCAGCAGCCGCGGGCCAACGGGTGGCTACACCTTC,CASSRGPTGGYTF
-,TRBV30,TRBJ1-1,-,TGTGCCTGGAGTCAGAGCCTTAGCGGTGAAGCTTTCTTT,CAWSQSLSGEAFF
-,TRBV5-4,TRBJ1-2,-,TGTGCCAGCAGCTTGTTGGGGGCACAGTTAGAAGGCTACACCTTC,CASSLLGAQLEGYTF
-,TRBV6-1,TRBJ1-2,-,TGTGCCAGCAGTGAAGAGCGGGGATGGGGCTACACCTTC,CASSEERGWGYTF
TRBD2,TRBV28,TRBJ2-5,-,TGTGCCAGCAGTTTACGGTTAGCGGGAGTTGGAGAGACCCAGTACTTC,CASSLRLAGVGETQYF
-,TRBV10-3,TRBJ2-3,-,TGTGCCATCAGTGGAGACTCAGATACGCAGTATTTT,CAISGDSDTQYF
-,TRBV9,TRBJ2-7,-,TGTGCCAGCAGCGTAGCTAGCCTACCCTACGAGCAGTACTTC,CASSVASLPYEQYF
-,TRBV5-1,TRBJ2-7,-,TGCGCCAGCAGCTTGACAGTCGCGGGACGCTACGAGCAGTACTTC,CASSLTVAGRYEQYF
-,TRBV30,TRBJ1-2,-,TGTGCCTGGACACAATCACCGGGGGGCTACACCTTC,CAWTQSPGGYTF
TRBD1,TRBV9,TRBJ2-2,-,TGTGCCAGCAGCTATACTCCTTACAGGGGAATGAGGATGGCCACCGGGGAGCTGTTTTTT,CASSYTPYRGMRMATGELFF
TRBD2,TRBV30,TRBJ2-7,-,TGTGCCTGGAGCAGGCTAGCGGGAGTCAGCGAGCAGTACTTC,CAWSRLAGVSEQYF
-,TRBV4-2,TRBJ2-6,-,TGTGCCAGCAGCCAAGCAGTTTCATCTGGGGCCAACGTCCTGACTTTC,CASSQAVSSGANVLTF
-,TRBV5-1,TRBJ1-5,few,TGCGCCAGCAGCTCGACAGGAATCAATCAGCCCCAGCATTTT,CASSSTGINQPQHF
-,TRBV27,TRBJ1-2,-,TGTGCCAGCAGTTCCCCGAACACAGGGTACCATGGCTACACCTTC,CASSSPNTGYHGYTF